This T cell receptor beta chain was profiled in a study of T-cell memory formation after mild COVID-19. Study summary: TCR clusters were mostly donor specific.

Study-wide results and limits: Among contracting clones, CD4+ were mainly CM/EM and CD8+ enriched in EMRA.

Germline V gene sequence: CDR1 LNHDA, CDR2 SQIVND (reference sequence). CDR3 length: 13 residues. Trimming stripped 3 bases from V and 10 bases from J, with 10 bases between. The authors produced TCR alpha and TCR beta cDNA libraries with sample barcodes and UMIs by 5'RACE using constant-segment primers. TCRdb re-called the 5' RACE reads through MiXCR, storing one row per CDR3 protein. The sample holds hundreds of thousands of distinct CDR3 sequences; 15% to 20% are singletons and the top ten take 20% to 25%. The sample holds a few counts of this clonotype. Its specificity is not known. This sequence originates from a man aged 18-30 years who had mild COVID-19 (a few samples of this study predate the infection). Cell type and time point are not known. Sequenced input: PBMCs or a T cell subset sorted from them (not recorded which). This chain links TRBV19 with TRBJ1-6; the D is unclear. CDR3 DNA sequence: TGTGCCAGTAGTATTCTCTCCGGGTCACCCCTCCACTTT. It specifies CASSILSGSPLHF. The complete variable domain, with remaining parts taken from reference TRBV19 and TRBJ1-6, reads DGGITQSPKYLFRKEGQNVTLSCEQNLNHDAMYWYRQDPGQGLRLIYYSQIVNDFQKGDIAEGYSVSREKKESFPLTVTSAQKNPTAFYLCASSILSGSPLHFGNGTRLTVT.